Given below is one T cell receptor beta chain in context. Its antigen is as yet unknown. The read halts 3 residues ahead of the CDR3 end, with the missing end drawn from the germline J gene. Clones were read by immunoSEQ multiplex PCR, and TCRdb kept only the in-frame ones, dropping some. Its listing shows some 31,000 clones. The data belong to a study of Tregs in tolerant kidney transplant recipients. Germline loops: CDR1 SGHRS, CDR2 YFSETQ. The CDR3 contains 14 residues. Trimming took 4 bases from V and 2 from J; bases not matched to a gene: 2. Study outcomes and limitations: Findings come from small patient numbers and require larger validation.

The clonotype originates from a human donor who received a combined kidney and bone marrow transplant. The chain couples TRBV5-1 to TRBJ1-5, with TRBD1 matching 8 bases. Sequences were derived from CD8+ T cells from blood, sampled before the transplant. The CDR3 DNA, read in part, is TGCGCCAGCAGCCTGACAGGGGGCAATCAGCCC. It specifies CASSLTGGNQP. Given in full, the CDR3 is CASSLTGGNQPQHF.